A selection of T cell receptor beta chains follows, all from one sample in a study of blood T cell repertoires in COVID-19. This table comes from immunoSEQ multiplex PCR, and its TCRdb copy is limited to in-frame clones, with some not included. The sample holds 230,000 or so clones, 70% to 85% seen once. Source material: peripheral blood. The source is a man aged 40-49 years who had recovered from COVID-19. Both conserved end residues are part of each CDR3. Fields, in order: D gene, V gene, J gene, clone size, CDR3 protein, CDR3 DNA. The D gene is left open where the match is weak. Clone size, where shown, is once, few, many, or a class for clones that have expanded.

d_call: TRBD1
v_call: TRBV11-3
j_call: TRBJ1-6
clone_size: NA
cdr3_aa: CASSLVTGLSPLHF
cdr3_nt: TGTGCCAGCAGCTTAGTGACAGGGCTCTCACCCCTCCACTTT

d_call: NA
v_call: TRBV14
j_call: TRBJ2-3
clone_size: NA
cdr3_aa: CASSQRQSTDTQYF
cdr3_nt: TGTGCCAGCAGCCAGAGACAGAGCACAGATACGCAGTATTTT

d_call: NA
v_call: TRBV10-2
j_call: TRBJ2-2
clone_size: NA
cdr3_aa: CASSDRRRNTGELFF
cdr3_nt: TGCGCCAGCAGTGATCGTCGCAGAAACACCGGGGAGCTGTTTTTT

d_call: TRBD2
v_call: TRBV4-3
j_call: TRBJ2-7
clone_size: NA
cdr3_aa: CASSQDRSGRGYEQYF
cdr3_nt: TGCGCCAGCAGCCAAGATCGCAGCGGGAGAGGCTACGAGCAGTACTTC

d_call: NA
v_call: TRBV10-3
j_call: TRBJ1-4
clone_size: NA
cdr3_aa: CAISEGEFKDEKLFF
cdr3_nt: TGTGCCATCAGTGAGGGGGAGTTTAAGGATGAAAAACTGTTTTTT

d_call: NA
v_call: TRBV7-2
j_call: TRBJ2-7
clone_size: NA
cdr3_aa: CASSLSGSYEQYF
cdr3_nt: TGTGCCAGCAGCTTATCAGGCTCCTACGAGCAGTACTTC

d_call: NA
v_call: TRBV28
j_call: TRBJ2-5
clone_size: NA
cdr3_aa: CASSRRQAQETQYF
cdr3_nt: TGTGCCAGCAGTCGCCGACAGGCCCAAGAGACCCAGTACTTC

d_call: TRBD1
v_call: TRBV4-1
j_call: TRBJ2-7
clone_size: NA
cdr3_aa: CASSQTRDSFYEQYF
cdr3_nt: TGCGCCAGCAGCCAGACCCGGGACAGCTTCTACGAGCAGTACTTC

d_call: TRBD1
v_call: TRBV5-1
j_call: TRBJ1-5
clone_size: NA
cdr3_aa: CASSQGESNQPQHF
cdr3_nt: TGCGCCAGCAGCCAGGGGGAGAGCAATCAGCCCCAGCATTTT

d_call: NA
v_call: TRBV5-1
j_call: TRBJ2-2
clone_size: NA
cdr3_aa: CASSRDTENTGELFF
cdr3_nt: TGCGCCAGCAGCCGGGACACGGAGAACACCGGGGAGCTGTTTTTT

d_call: NA
v_call: TRBV27
j_call: TRBJ2-1
clone_size: few
cdr3_aa: CASSRRTTTYNEQFF
cdr3_nt: TGTGCCAGCAGCCGGAGGACTACAACCTACAATGAGCAGTTCTTC

d_call: NA
v_call: TRBV25-1
j_call: TRBJ2-3
clone_size: NA
cdr3_aa: CASSELAAGSTDTQYF
cdr3_nt: TGTGCCAGCAGTGAATTAGCGGCGGGAAGCACAGATACGCAGTATTTT

d_call: TRBD1
v_call: TRBV6-5
j_call: TRBJ1-4
clone_size: NA
cdr3_aa: CASSGPGTGNEKLFF
cdr3_nt: TGTGCCAGCAGCGGTCCCGGGACAGGGAATGAAAAACTGTTTTTT

d_call: NA
v_call: TRBV5-1
j_call: TRBJ2-1
clone_size: once
cdr3_aa: CASSLRGSSYNEQFF
cdr3_nt: TGCGCCAGCAGCTTACGGGGGAGCTCCTACAATGAGCAGTTCTTC

d_call: TRBD2
v_call: TRBV10-1
j_call: TRBJ2-7
clone_size: NA
cdr3_aa: CASSETSGPYEQYF
cdr3_nt: TGCGCCAGCAGTGAGACTAGCGGTCCCTACGAGCAGTACTTC

d_call: TRBD1
v_call: TRBV4-3
j_call: TRBJ1-6
clone_size: NA
cdr3_aa: CASSQEWGQWNSPLHF
cdr3_nt: TGCGCCAGCAGCCAGGAGTGGGGACAGTGGAATTCACCCCTCCACTTT

d_call: TRBD1
v_call: TRBV13
j_call: TRBJ1-1
clone_size: NA
cdr3_aa: CASSIRGSQGSTEAFF
cdr3_nt: TGTGCCAGCAGCATCCGAGGCTCACAGGGGAGCACTGAAGCTTTCTTT

d_call: TRBD1
v_call: TRBV10-3
j_call: TRBJ1-2
clone_size: once
cdr3_aa: CAISTGVGYTF
cdr3_nt: TGTGCCATCAGTACAGGGGTTGGCTACACCTTC

d_call: NA
v_call: TRBV4-1
j_call: TRBJ2-1
clone_size: NA
cdr3_aa: CASSHPPVLNEQFF
cdr3_nt: TGCGCCAGCAGCCACCCTCCGGTTTTAAATGAGCAGTTCTTC

d_call: NA
v_call: TRBV7-2
j_call: TRBJ1-2
clone_size: NA
cdr3_aa: CASSAGRGYGYTF
cdr3_nt: TGTGCCAGCAGCGCCGGAAGGGGGTATGGCTACACCTTC

d_call: NA
v_call: TRBV6-6
j_call: TRBJ2-3
clone_size: NA
cdr3_aa: CASSRLVPTDTQYF
cdr3_nt: TGTGCCAGCAGTCGACTAGTACCGACCGATACGCAGTATTTT

d_call: NA
v_call: TRBV18
j_call: TRBJ2-1
clone_size: NA
cdr3_aa: CASSPQGGAPNNEQFF
cdr3_nt: TGTGCCAGCTCACCACAAGGGGGGGCCCCGAACAATGAGCAGTTCTTC

d_call: TRBD1
v_call: TRBV7-8
j_call: TRBJ1-4
clone_size: NA
cdr3_aa: CASRTGTGDEKLFF
cdr3_nt: TGTGCCAGCAGGACCGGGACAGGGGATGAAAAACTGTTTTTT

d_call: NA
v_call: TRBV29-1
j_call: TRBJ1-1
clone_size: NA
cdr3_aa: CSVFASGAGNTEAFF
cdr3_nt: TGCAGCGTTTTTGCTTCAGGAGCGGGGAACACTGAAGCTTTCTTT

d_call: NA
v_call: TRBV19
j_call: TRBJ1-5
clone_size: NA
cdr3_aa: CASSIRDSNQPQHF
cdr3_nt: TGTGCCAGTAGTATTAGGGACTCTAATCAGCCCCAGCATTTT

d_call: TRBD2
v_call: TRBV27
j_call: TRBJ2-1
clone_size: NA
cdr3_aa: CASKLILAGYNEQFF
cdr3_nt: TGTGCCAGCAAATTAATACTAGCGGGATACAATGAGCAGTTCTTC

d_call: TRBD1
v_call: TRBV6-5
j_call: TRBJ2-5
clone_size: NA
cdr3_aa: CASRGDRAKTQYF
cdr3_nt: TGTGCCAGCAGGGGGGACAGGGCCAAGACCCAGTACTTC

d_call: NA
v_call: TRBV2
j_call: TRBJ2-1
clone_size: NA
cdr3_aa: CASSPYNEQFF
cdr3_nt: TGTGCCAGCAGCCCTTACAATGAGCAGTTCTTC

d_call: NA
v_call: TRBV15
j_call: TRBJ2-3
clone_size: NA
cdr3_aa: CATSGRGSTDTQYF
cdr3_nt: TGTGCCACCTCAGGACGGGGGAGCACAGATACGCAGTATTTT

d_call: NA
v_call: TRBV6-5
j_call: TRBJ1-2
clone_size: NA
cdr3_aa: CASSYSGGVTNYGYTF
cdr3_nt: TGTGCCAGCAGTTACTCGGGGGGGGTAACTAACTATGGCTACACCTTC

d_call: NA
v_call: TRBV9
j_call: TRBJ2-2
clone_size: once
cdr3_aa: CASRRQENTGELFF
cdr3_nt: TGTGCCAGCAGACGACAGGAGAACACCGGGGAGCTGTTTTTT

d_call: NA
v_call: TRBV30
j_call: TRBJ2-5
clone_size: NA
cdr3_aa: CAWSPPLGETQYF
cdr3_nt: TGTGCCTGGAGTCCACCGCTAGGAGAGACCCAGTACTTC

d_call: TRBD2
v_call: TRBV11-3
j_call: TRBJ2-3
clone_size: once
cdr3_aa: CASSQTSAGDTQYF
cdr3_nt: TGTGCCAGCAGCCAGACTAGCGCAGGAGATACGCAGTATTTT

d_call: NA
v_call: TRBV13
j_call: TRBJ1-2
clone_size: NA
cdr3_aa: CASSSGRSNYGYTF
cdr3_nt: TGTGCCAGCAGCTCCGGTCGGAGTAACTATGGCTACACCTTC

d_call: NA
v_call: TRBV12-3/TRBV12-4
j_call: TRBJ1-2
clone_size: NA
cdr3_aa: CASSFRDDYGYTF
cdr3_nt: TGTGCCAGCAGTTTCAGGGATGACTATGGCTACACCTTC

d_call: TRBD1
v_call: TRBV3-1/TRBV3-2
j_call: TRBJ1-5
clone_size: NA
cdr3_aa: CASSQETGDQPQHF
cdr3_nt: TGTGCCAGCAGCCAAGAAACAGGGGATCAGCCCCAGCATTTT

d_call: NA
v_call: TRBV10-3
j_call: TRBJ1-1
clone_size: NA
cdr3_aa: CAIRFNSNTEAFF
cdr3_nt: TGTGCCATCAGGTTTAATTCGAACACTGAAGCTTTCTTT

d_call: TRBD1
v_call: TRBV5-1
j_call: TRBJ1-3
clone_size: NA
cdr3_aa: CASSLGTDPQNTIYF
cdr3_nt: TGCGCCAGCAGCCTTGGGACAGATCCACAAAACACCATATATTTT

d_call: NA
v_call: TRBV24-1
j_call: TRBJ2-1
clone_size: NA
cdr3_aa: CATSDSTARWGPDEQFF
cdr3_nt: TGTGCCACCAGTGATTCGACCGCCCGGTGGGGGCCCGATGAGCAGTTCTTC

d_call: NA
v_call: TRBV29-1
j_call: TRBJ1-4
clone_size: NA
cdr3_aa: CSVERPEDATNEKLFF
cdr3_nt: TGCAGCGTTGAGAGGCCGGAAGATGCAACTAATGAAAAACTGTTTTTT

d_call: TRBD1
v_call: TRBV5-6
j_call: TRBJ2-2
clone_size: NA
cdr3_aa: CASSFGTGVRGELFF
cdr3_nt: TGTGCCAGCAGCTTTGGGACAGGGGTCAGAGGGGAGCTGTTTTTT

d_call: NA
v_call: TRBV19
j_call: TRBJ1-2
clone_size: NA
cdr3_aa: CASTRTAYYGYTF
cdr3_nt: TGTGCCAGTACCCGGACAGCATACTATGGCTACACCTTC

d_call: NA
v_call: TRBV19
j_call: TRBJ2-2
clone_size: NA
cdr3_aa: CASIGGRWGGELFF
cdr3_nt: TGTGCCAGTATAGGGGGTCGGTGGGGCGGGGAGCTGTTTTTT

d_call: NA
v_call: TRBV5-6
j_call: TRBJ1-6
clone_size: NA
cdr3_aa: CASSLGVYNSPLHF
cdr3_nt: TGTGCCAGCAGCTTGGGAGTTTATAATTCACCCCTCCACTTT

d_call: TRBD2
v_call: TRBV6-6
j_call: TRBJ2-7
clone_size: NA
cdr3_aa: CASSLIAGPQYEQYF
cdr3_nt: TGTGCCAGCAGCCTGATAGCGGGACCCCAGTACGAGCAGTACTTC

d_call: NA
v_call: TRBV4-1
j_call: TRBJ1-5
clone_size: NA
cdr3_aa: CASSRGTQNQPQHF
cdr3_nt: TGCGCCAGCAGCCGGGGGACACAAAATCAGCCCCAGCATTTT

d_call: NA
v_call: TRBV6-8
j_call: TRBJ1-5
clone_size: NA
cdr3_aa: CASSQIGQKGNQPQHF
cdr3_nt: TGTGCCAGCAGTCAGATTGGACAAAAGGGTAATCAGCCCCAGCATTTT

d_call: NA
v_call: TRBV27
j_call: TRBJ1-2
clone_size: NA
cdr3_aa: CASSPRGGPYGYTF
cdr3_nt: TGTGCCAGCAGCCCCCGGGGAGGGCCCTATGGCTACACCTTC

d_call: TRBD2
v_call: TRBV7-9
j_call: TRBJ2-7
clone_size: NA
cdr3_aa: CASSLLAGGNYEQYF
cdr3_nt: TGTGCCAGCAGCTTACTAGCGGGAGGTAATTACGAGCAGTACTTC

d_call: NA
v_call: TRBV5-1
j_call: TRBJ1-1
clone_size: NA
cdr3_aa: CASGPEGSANTEAFF
cdr3_nt: TGCGCCAGCGGGCCGGAGGGAAGCGCGAACACTGAAGCTTTCTTT

d_call: TRBD1
v_call: TRBV5-4
j_call: TRBJ2-1
clone_size: NA
cdr3_aa: CASSTLQGATEYNEQFF
cdr3_nt: TGTGCCAGCAGCACGTTACAGGGGGCCACGGAGTACAATGAGCAGTTCTTC

d_call: NA
v_call: TRBV3-1/TRBV3-2
j_call: TRBJ1-5
clone_size: NA
cdr3_aa: CASSQGWRGDQPQHF
cdr3_nt: TGTGCCAGCAGCCAAGGTTGGAGGGGTGATCAGCCCCAGCATTTT

d_call: TRBD2
v_call: TRBV7-9
j_call: TRBJ2-1
clone_size: NA
cdr3_aa: CASSSGLERLNEQFF
cdr3_nt: TGTGCCAGCAGCTCCGGACTAGAGAGGTTGAATGAGCAGTTCTTC